Included here is one T cell receptor beta chain sequence, with context. CDR1 SEHNR and CDR2 FQNEAQ come from the germline V gene (reference sequence). This CDR3 has 16 amino acids. Trimming at V came to 8 bases and at J to 1 base, leaving 7 bases not matched to a gene. PCR employed 60 Vbeta and 13 Jbeta primers. Clones were sequenced by immunoSEQ multiplex PCR, and TCRdb holds only the in-frame ones, with some missing. The sample consists of 150,000 to 180,000 clones, 70% to 80% of them appearing once. The sample originates from a study of cytomegalovirus exposure and HLA in healthy donors. Study-level background: There were some 380 genotyped donors. Of these, 75% to 85% fell in the genetic ancestry cluster associated with self-reported Caucasian donors.

This sequence was found in a man aged 25-45 years in good health and CMV-seropositive. The material sequenced was PBMCs. The rearrangement joins TRBV7-9 to TRBJ2-5, with TRBD2 matching 13 bases. CDR3 bases: TGTGCCAGCTCCCGACTAGCGGGGGGTCGCCAAGAGACCCAGTACTTC. Amino acid sequence: CASSRLAGGRQETQYF.